This record concerns one T cell receptor beta chain sequence. Antigen: not known. Measured with immunoSEQ multiplex PCR; TCRdb has only the in-frame clones, and not every one. The table shows more than 12,000 clones, with 85% to 90% occurring only once. CDR1 is DFQATT and CDR2 is SNEGSKA in the germline V gene (reference sequence). Trimming removed 3 bases from V and 4 bases from J, with 4 bases in between. This CDR3 has 11 amino acids. The data derive from a study of T cell clonotyping in hematopoietic cell transplantation. Study-wide points: Without cell sorting, CD4 versus CD8 contributions remain unresolved.

The TCR was taken from a male patient between 45 and 59 years old who had an allogeneic stem cell transplant from an unrelated donor, so T cells may come from the graft donor. Some clones in this sample may be carry-over from other donors' samples. The starting material was PBMCs, obtained 100 days after allogeneic stem cell transplant. This chain links TRBV20-1 with TRBJ1-3, with D uncertain. Here the CDR3 DNA reads TGCAGTGCTAGCGCCGGAAACACCATATATTTT. Translation: CSASAGNTIYF.